This T cell receptor beta chain was captured by sequencing in a study of beta chain features in type 1 diabetes. With regard to this clone: Its matching antigen is unknown.

Sequenced material consisted of expressed TCRB transcripts (all of the isolated RNA was reverse transcribed). Using immunoSEQ multiplex PCR, the repertoire was profiled, and TCRdb retains in-frame clones only, with some absent. The sample lists a few hundred thousand clones; about 11% were seen once. Once sorted, every population was more than 98% pure. Study-wide results and limits: Within patients, naive, central memory and Treg TCRB repertoires seemed more similar than within healthy donors. TCRB CDR3s were moderately but significantly shorter in Type 1 diabetes patients in all four CD4+ subsets. Possible PCR preference for shorter templates applied equally to patients and controls.

CDR1 is SQVTM, CDR2 ANQGSEA, per germline. The CDR3 totals 12 residues. The V gene lost 4 bases and the J gene lost 0 bases, with 6 bases spanning the gap. This TCR was sampled from a young woman in good health. J is TRBJ2-5 and V is TRBV29-1; D gene ambiguous. The specimen was naive CD4+ T cells from blood. The CDR3 nucleotides read TGCAGCGTTGGGCAGGACCAAGAGACCCAGTACTTC. Translated, it gives CSVGQDQETQYF.